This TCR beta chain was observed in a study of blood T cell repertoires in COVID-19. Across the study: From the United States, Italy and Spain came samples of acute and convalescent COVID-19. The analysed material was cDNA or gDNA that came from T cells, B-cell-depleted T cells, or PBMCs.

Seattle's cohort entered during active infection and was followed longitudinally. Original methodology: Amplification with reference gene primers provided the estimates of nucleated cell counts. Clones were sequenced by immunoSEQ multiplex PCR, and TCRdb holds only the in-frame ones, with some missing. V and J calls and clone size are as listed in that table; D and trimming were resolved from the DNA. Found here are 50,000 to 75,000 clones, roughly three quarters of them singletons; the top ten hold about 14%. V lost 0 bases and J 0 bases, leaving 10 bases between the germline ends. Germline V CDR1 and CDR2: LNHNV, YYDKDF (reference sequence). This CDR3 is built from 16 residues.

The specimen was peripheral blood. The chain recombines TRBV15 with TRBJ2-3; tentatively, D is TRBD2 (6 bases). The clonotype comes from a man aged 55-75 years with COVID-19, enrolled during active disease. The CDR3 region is CATSRERDPSTDTQYF. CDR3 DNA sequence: TGTGCCACCAGCAGAGAGCGGGACCCTAGCACAGATACGCAGTATTTT.